These 12 T cell receptor beta chains originate from one sample sequenced in a study of T-cell reconstitution after alpha-beta-depleted transplantation in children (dated by TCRdb to the mid-2010s). The receptor library was made with PCR. The sequencer listed for this sample is Illumina HiSeq 2500. Molecular barcoding was employed in the preparation of TCR libraries, with unique molecular identifiers being used to normalize TCRbeta repertoire quantification. The public reads were reanalyzed by TCRdb: fastp trimming at Q25, MiXCR alignment, in-frame beta chains only. Identical CDR3 proteins give one entry, which carries the most common genes and DNA. The sample table contains about 640,000 distinct CDR3 sequences; only one count was recorded for 15% to 20% of them. Clones ranked in the top ten supply under 1.2% of the sample. This specimen was PBMCs from the stem cell graft donor, taken from the stem cell graft. These receptor sequences come from a human donor who donated a stem cell graft to a child with acute myeloid leukemia.

The chain links TRBV27 to TRBJ1-2; TRBD1 matches 9 bases. V dropped 0 bases and J dropped 7; count of bases not matched to a gene: 9. CDR3 length: 16 amino acids. Germline V gene data show CDR1 as MNHEY and CDR2 as SMNVEV (reference sequence). In nucleotides, the CDR3 is TGTGCCAGCAGTTTATCGTCGTGGGACAGGGTTGGTGGCTACACCTTC. It yields the protein CASSLSSWDRVGGYTF.

This chain joins TRBV11-2 and TRBJ2-3; a possible D gene is TRBD2 (7 bases). Deletions cut 0 bases from V and 0 bases from J, with 22 bases between. In germline, CDR1 is SGHAT, CDR2 FQNNGV. CDR3 length: 20 amino acids. This CDR3 reads CASSLDVRGLGEASTDTQYF. CDR3 DNA sequence: TGTGCCAGCAGCTTAGATGTGCGGGGGCTGGGGGAGGCTAGCACAGATACGCAGTATTTT.

This clonotype was recorded a few times. This chain joins TRBV5-1 and TRBJ2-4; D unresolved. Trimming stripped 0 bases from V and 8 bases from J, with 15 bases between. This CDR3 comprises 15 residues. The germline CDR1 and CDR2 sequences are SGHRS and YFSETQ. The CDR3 here is CASSLDGQVMDIQYF. The CDR3 nucleotides are TGCGCCAGCAGCTTGGACGGGCAGGTCATGGACATTCAGTACTTC.

Notes on this clonotype: A much larger clone lies one base from this, so it may be a read error. The chain uses TRBV20-1 and TRBJ2-1; the match to TRBD1 covers 11 bases. CDR1 DFQATT and CDR2 SNEGSKA come from the germline V gene (reference sequence). This CDR3 has 12 amino acids. The CDR3 is CSPGQGAYEEFF. The CDR3 DNA is TGCAGTCCAGGACAGGGGGCATATGAGGAGTTCTTC.

This rearrangement joins TRBV4-1 to TRBJ1-2; D ambiguous. The CDR3 has 15 residues. Germline CDR1 reads MGHRA; CDR2 reads YSYEKL. Trimming cost V 0 bases and J 4 bases, with 12 bases left between them. In DNA form, the CDR3 reads TGCGCCAGCAGCCAAGAAGAACAGCTTCTCTATGGCTACACCTTC. It encodes CASSQEEQLLYGYTF.

In regard to this clonotype: A junction boundary mismatches the germline segment, possibly from a read error. CDR3 amino acids: CASSLSPQYEQYF. The CDR3 DNA reads TGTGCCAGCAGTCTATCCCCCCAATACGAGCAGTACTTC. The genes are TRBV27 and TRBJ2-7; D ambiguous. This CDR3 region has 13 residues. Germline V gene lookup returns CDR1 MNHEY and CDR2 SMNVEV (reference sequence).

The CDR3 loop reads CASSPSDRDTEAFF. Written as DNA, the CDR3 is TGTGCCAGCAGCCCATCGGACAGGGACACTGAAGCTTTCTTT. The genes are TRBV7-7 and TRBJ1-1, with 8 bases that match TRBD1. CDR3 size: 14 residues. Germline CDR1 and CDR2: SSHAT and FNYEAQ (reference sequence). Trimming cost V 5 bases and J 3 bases; bases outside gene matches: 5. Variable domain in full (rest from reference TRBV7-7 and TRBJ1-1): GAGVSQSPRYKVTKRGQDVTLRCDPISSHATLYWYQQALGQGPEFLTYFNYEAQPDKSGLPSDRFSAERPEGSISTLTIQRTEQRDSAMYRCASSPSDRDTEAFFGQGTRLTVV.

This clonotype was observed at least ten times. The chain is built from TRBV12-3 or TRBV12-4 and TRBJ2-1, with 8 bases lining up with TRBD1. Trimming at V came to 5 bases and at J to 2 bases, leaving 8 bases not matched to a gene. The CDR3 totals 16 residues. CDR3 sequence: CASSRPTGVAYNEQFF. CDR3 DNA sequence: TGTGCCAGCAGTCGCCCGACAGGGGTGGCCTACAATGAGCAGTTCTTC.

This clonotype was recorded many times. The chain recombines TRBV12-3 or TRBV12-4 with TRBJ2-7, with D maybe TRBD1 (5 bases). Deletions cut 6 bases from V and 3 bases from J, with 15 bases between. The CDR3 covers 14 residues. The chain's CDR3 is CASSPDSLIYEQYF. In DNA, the CDR3 is TGTGCCAGCAGCCCAGACAGCCTAATCTACGAGCAGTACTTC.

In this sample, this clonotype turned up many times. The genes are TRBV5-5 and TRBJ2-3; 10 bases are a match to TRBD1. The V segment lost 4 bases and the J segment 3 bases; nucleotides outside the gene matches: 8. CDR3 length: 16 amino acids. CDR1 and CDR2 from the germline V gene are SGHKS and YYEKEE (reference sequence). The CDR3 DNA sequence: TGTGCCAGCAGCGACCGGGACAGGGGAAGTACAGATACGCAGTATTTT. It translates to CASSDRDRGSTDTQYF. The complete variable domain, with remaining parts taken from reference TRBV5-5 and TRBJ2-3, reads DAGVTQSPTHLIKTRGQQVTLRCSPISGHKSVSWYQQVLGQGPQFIFQYYEKEERGRGNFPDRFSARQFPNYSSELNVNALLLGDSALYLCASSDRDRGSTDTQYFGPGTRLTVL.

This clonotype was detected only a few times. The chain employs TRBV5-1 and TRBJ2-2; D assignment may be TRBD1 or TRBD2 (5 bases each). There are 15 residues in the CDR3. Germline V gene sequence: CDR1 SGHRS, CDR2 YFSETQ. V lost 6 bases and J lost 1, with 13 bases in between. The CDR3 bases are TGCGCCAGCAAAGGGGAGATGGTGAACACCGGGGAGCTGTTTTTT. It codes for CASKGEMVNTGELFF.

This clonotype has only a few counts. The rearrangement uses TRBV9 and TRBJ2-1, with 8 bases aligning to TRBD2. V was pared by 4 bases and J by 5 bases, with 11 bases of the junction left unmatched. This CDR3 is 16 amino acids long. CDR1 and CDR2 from the germline V gene are SGDLS and YYNGEE. This CDR3 is CASSFKPAGGHNEQFF. The CDR3 DNA reads TGTGCCAGCAGCTTTAAGCCGGCGGGGGGTCACAATGAGCAGTTCTTC.